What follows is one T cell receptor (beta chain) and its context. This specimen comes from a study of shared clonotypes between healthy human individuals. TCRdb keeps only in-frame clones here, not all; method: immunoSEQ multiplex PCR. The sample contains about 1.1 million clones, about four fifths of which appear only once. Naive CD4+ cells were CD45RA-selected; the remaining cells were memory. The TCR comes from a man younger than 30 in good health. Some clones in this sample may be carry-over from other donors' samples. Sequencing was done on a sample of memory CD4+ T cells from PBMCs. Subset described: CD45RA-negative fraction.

The CDR3 DNA follows: TGCGCCAGCAGCTTGGCGGGAGGCCCCAATGAGCAGTTCTTC. Translation: CASSLAGGPNEQFF. The genes are TRBV5-1 and TRBJ2-1; 7 positions match TRBD2. V shed 0 bases, J shed 6 bases, and the junction held 3 bases outside the gene matches. Germline V CDR1 and CDR2: SGHRS, YFSETQ. This CDR3 spans 14 amino acids.